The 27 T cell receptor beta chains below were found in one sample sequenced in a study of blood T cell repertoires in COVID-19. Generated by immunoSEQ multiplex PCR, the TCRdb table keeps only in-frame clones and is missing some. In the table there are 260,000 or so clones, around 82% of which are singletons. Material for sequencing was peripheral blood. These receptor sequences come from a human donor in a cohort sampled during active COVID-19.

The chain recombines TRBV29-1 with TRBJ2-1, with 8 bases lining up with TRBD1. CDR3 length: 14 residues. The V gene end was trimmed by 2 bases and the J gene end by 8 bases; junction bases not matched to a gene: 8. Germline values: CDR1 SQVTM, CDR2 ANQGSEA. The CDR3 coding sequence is TGCAGCGTTGAACCGGACAGGGTTGGGGATGAGCAGTTCTTC. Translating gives CSVEPDRVGDEQFF.

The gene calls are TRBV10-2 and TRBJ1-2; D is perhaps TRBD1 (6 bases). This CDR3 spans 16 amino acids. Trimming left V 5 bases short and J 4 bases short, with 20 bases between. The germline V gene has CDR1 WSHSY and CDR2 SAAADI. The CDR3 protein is CASSRGAGETSYGYTF. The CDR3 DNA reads TGCGCCAGCAGTAGAGGGGCAGGGGAGACCAGCTATGGCTACACCTTC.

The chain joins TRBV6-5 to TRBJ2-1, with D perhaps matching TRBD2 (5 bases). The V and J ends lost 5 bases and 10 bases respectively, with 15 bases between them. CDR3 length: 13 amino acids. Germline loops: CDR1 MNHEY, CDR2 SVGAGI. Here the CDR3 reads CASSRDYMKEQFF. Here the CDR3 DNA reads TGTGCCAGCAGTCGGGATTATATGAAAGAGCAGTTCTTC.

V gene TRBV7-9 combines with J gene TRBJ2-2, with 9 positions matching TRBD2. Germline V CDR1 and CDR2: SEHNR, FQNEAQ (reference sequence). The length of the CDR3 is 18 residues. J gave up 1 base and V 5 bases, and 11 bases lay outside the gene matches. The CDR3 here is CASSGRERGALNTGELFF. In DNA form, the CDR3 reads TGTGCCAGCAGCGGGCGGGAGCGGGGGGCCCTGAACACCGGGGAGCTGTTTTTT.

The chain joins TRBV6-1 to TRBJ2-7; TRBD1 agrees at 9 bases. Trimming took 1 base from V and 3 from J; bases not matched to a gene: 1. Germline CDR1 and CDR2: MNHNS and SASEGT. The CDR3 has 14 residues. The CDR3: CASSEDRGLYEQYF. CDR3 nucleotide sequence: TGTGCCAGCAGTGAAGACAGGGGGCTCTACGAGCAGTACTTC.

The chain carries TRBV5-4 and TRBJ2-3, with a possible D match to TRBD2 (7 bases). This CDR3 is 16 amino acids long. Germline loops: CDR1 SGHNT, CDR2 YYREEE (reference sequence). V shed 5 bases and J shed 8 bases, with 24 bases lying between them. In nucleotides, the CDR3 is TGTGCCAGCAGGACAGGTGGGGGGAGGGATTCGCGTACGCAGTATTTT. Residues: CASRTGGGRDSRTQYF.

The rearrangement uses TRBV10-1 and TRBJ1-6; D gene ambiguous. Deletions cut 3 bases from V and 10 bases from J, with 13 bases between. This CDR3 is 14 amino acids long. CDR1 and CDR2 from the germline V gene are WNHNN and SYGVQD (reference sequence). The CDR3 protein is CASSDGSTGSPLHF. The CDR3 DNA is TGCGCCAGCAGTGACGGGTCGACGGGATCACCCCTCCACTTT.

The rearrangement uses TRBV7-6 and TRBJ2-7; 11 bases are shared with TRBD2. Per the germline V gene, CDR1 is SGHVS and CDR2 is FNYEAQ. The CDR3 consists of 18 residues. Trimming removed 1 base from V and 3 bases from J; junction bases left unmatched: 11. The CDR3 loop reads CASSLVGPLAGELYEQYF. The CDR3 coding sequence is TGTGCCAGCAGCTTAGTCGGACCACTAGCGGGGGAGCTCTACGAGCAGTACTTC.

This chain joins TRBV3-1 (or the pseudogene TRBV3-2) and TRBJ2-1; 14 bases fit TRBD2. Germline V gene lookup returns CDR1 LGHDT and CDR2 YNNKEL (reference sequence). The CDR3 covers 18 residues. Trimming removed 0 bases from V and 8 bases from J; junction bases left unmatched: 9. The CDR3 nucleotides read TGTGCCAGCAGCCAAGAAGGACTAGCGGGAGGAGGTACCGATGAGCAGTTCTTC. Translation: CASSQEGLAGGGTDEQFF.

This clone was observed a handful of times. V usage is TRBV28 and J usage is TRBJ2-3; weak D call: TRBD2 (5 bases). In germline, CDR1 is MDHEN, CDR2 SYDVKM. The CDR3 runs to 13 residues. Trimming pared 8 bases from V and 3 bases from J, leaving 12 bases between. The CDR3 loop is CASSLGATDTQYF. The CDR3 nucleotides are TGTGCCAGCTCTCTGGGAGCAACAGATACGCAGTATTTT.

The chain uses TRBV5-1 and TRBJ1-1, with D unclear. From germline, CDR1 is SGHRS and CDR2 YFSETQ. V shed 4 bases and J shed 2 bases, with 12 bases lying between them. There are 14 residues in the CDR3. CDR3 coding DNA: TGCGCCAGCAGCGTCTCCCCCAGTAACACTGAAGCTTTCTTT. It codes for CASSVSPSNTEAFF.

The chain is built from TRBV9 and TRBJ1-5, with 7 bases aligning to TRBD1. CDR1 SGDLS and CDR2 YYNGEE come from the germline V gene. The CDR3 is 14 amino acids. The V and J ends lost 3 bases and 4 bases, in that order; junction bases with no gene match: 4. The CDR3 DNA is TGTGCCAGCAGCGCCGGGACAGTTAATCAGCCCCAGCATTTT. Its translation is CASSAGTVNQPQHF.

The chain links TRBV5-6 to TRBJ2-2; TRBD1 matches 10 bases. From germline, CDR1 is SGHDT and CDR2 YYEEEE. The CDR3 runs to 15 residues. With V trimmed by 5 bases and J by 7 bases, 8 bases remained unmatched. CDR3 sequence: CASRPGTGAIGELFF. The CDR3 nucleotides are TGTGCCAGCAGGCCCGGGACAGGGGCGATCGGGGAGCTGTTTTTT.

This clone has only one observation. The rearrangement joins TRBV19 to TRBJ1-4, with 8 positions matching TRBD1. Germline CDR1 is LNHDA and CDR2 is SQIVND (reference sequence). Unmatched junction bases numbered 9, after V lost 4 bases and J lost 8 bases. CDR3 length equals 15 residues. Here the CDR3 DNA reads TGTGCCAGTAGTACCGACAGGGGCAGACACGAAAAACTGTTTTTT. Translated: CASSTDRGRHEKLFF.

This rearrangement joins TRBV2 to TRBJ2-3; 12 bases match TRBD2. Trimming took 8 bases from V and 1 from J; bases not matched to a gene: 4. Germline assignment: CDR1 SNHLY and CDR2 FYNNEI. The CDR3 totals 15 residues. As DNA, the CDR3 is TGTGCCAGCGGTAGACTAGCGGGGGGCACAGATACGCAGTATTTT. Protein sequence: CASGRLAGGTDTQYF.

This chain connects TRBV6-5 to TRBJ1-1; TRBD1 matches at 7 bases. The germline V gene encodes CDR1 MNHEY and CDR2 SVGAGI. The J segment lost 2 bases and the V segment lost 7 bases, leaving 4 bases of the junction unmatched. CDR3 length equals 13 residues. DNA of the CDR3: TGTGCCAGCACTCGACAGGGAAACACTGAAGCTTTCTTT. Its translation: CASTRQGNTEAFF.

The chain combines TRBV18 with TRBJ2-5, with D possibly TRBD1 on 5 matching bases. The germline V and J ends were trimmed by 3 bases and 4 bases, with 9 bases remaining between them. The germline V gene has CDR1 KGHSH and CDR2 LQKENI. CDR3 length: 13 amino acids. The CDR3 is CASSPGLRETQYF. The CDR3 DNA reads TGTGCCAGCTCACCGGGGCTGCGAGAGACCCAGTACTTC. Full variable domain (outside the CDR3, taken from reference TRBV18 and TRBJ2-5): NAGVMQNPRHLVRRRGQEARLRCSPMKGHSHVYWYRQLPEEGLKFMVYLQKENIIDESGMPKERFSAEFPKEGPSILRIQQVVRGDSAAYFCASSPGLRETQYFGPGTRLLVL.

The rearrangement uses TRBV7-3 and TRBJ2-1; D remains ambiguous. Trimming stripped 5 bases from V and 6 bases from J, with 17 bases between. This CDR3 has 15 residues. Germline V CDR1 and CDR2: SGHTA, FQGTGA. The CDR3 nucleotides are TGTGCCAGCAGCCCTACCCCCGTTAGTTTCAATGAGCAGTTCTTC. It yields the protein CASSPTPVSFNEQFF.

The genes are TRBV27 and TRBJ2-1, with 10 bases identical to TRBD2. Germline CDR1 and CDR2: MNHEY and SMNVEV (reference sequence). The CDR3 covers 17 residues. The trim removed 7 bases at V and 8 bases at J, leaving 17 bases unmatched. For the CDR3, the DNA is TGTGCCAGCAAATCGTATCCGTCTAGCGGGAGTCAGGATGAGCAGTTCTTC. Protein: CASKSYPSSGSQDEQFF.

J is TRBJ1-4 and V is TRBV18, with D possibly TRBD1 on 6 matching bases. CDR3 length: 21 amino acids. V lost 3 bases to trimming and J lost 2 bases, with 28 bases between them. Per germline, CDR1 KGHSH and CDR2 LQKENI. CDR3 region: CASSPFSRTEGGKGTNEKLFF. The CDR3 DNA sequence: TGTGCCAGCTCACCTTTTTCGCGGACAGAAGGAGGAAAAGGGACTAATGAAAAACTGTTTTTT.

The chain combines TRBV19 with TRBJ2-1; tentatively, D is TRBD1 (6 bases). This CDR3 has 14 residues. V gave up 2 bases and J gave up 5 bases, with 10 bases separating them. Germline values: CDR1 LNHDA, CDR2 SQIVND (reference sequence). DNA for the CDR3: TGTGCCAGTAGTATAAGGGGGTCAGACAATGAGCAGTTCTTC. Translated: CASSIRGSDNEQFF.

CDR3 region: CASSQGVAGGWGNEQFF. The CDR3 coding sequence is TGTGCCAGCAGCCAGGGGGTAGCGGGGGGCTGGGGAAATGAGCAGTTCTTC. The chain uses TRBV7-2 and TRBJ2-1; 10 bases map to TRBD2. Trimming cost V 5 bases and J 7 bases; bases outside gene matches: 14. The CDR3 length is 17 residues. Germline V CDR1 and CDR2: SGHTA, FQGNSA.

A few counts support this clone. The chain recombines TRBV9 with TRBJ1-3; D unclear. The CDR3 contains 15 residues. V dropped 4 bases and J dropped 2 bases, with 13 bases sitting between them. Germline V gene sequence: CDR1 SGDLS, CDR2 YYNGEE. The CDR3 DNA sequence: TGTGCCAGCAGCCCCCGCGGGGTAGCTGGAAACACCATATATTTT. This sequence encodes CASSPRGVAGNTIYF.

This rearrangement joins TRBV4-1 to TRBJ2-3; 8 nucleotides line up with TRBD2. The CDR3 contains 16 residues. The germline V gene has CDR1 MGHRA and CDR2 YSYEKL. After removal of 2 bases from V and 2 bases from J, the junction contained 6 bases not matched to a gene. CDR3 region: CASSQIASGYTDTQYF. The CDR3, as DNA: TGCGCCAGCAGCCAAATCGCTAGCGGGTACACAGATACGCAGTATTTT.

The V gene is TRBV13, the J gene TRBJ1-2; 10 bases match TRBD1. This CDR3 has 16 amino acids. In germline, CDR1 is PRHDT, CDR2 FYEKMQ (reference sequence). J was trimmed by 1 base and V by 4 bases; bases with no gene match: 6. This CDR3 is CASSSAGTGVNYGYTF. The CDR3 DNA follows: TGTGCCAGCAGCTCGGCCGGGACAGGGGTTAACTATGGCTACACCTTC.

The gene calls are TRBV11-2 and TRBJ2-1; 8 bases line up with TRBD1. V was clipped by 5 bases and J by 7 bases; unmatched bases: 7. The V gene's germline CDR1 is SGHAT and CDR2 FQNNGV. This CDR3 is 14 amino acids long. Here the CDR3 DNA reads TGTGCCAGCAGCCCCGCCAGGGGGCTGAATGAGCAGTTCTTC. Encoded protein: CASSPARGLNEQFF.

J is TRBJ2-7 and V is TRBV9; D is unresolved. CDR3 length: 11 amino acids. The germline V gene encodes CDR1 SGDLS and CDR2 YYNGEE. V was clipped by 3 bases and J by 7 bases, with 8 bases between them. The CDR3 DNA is TGTGCCAGCAGCGCCCCCTTGGAGCAGTACTTC. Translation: CASSAPLEQYF.